One T cell receptor beta chain is described in this entry. This receptor's antigen is unknown. No base-level quality is on record; no much larger clone is a single base apart. TCRbeta CDR3 regions were amplified from genomic DNA using the immunoSEQ Assay, a bias-controlled multiplex PCR. The authors processed their data as follows. Within the assay, amplification of reference gene primers was used to estimate how many nucleated cells each sample contained. To quantify the absolute abundance of each unique TCRbeta CDR3 rearrangement, sequence reads were collapsed and filtered. Productive Simpson clonality was computed per sample as the square root of Simpson's diversity index over productive rearrangements. The immuneACCESS repertoire file appears here via TCRdb, limited to in-frame rearrangements. These files lack a portion of the clones; in checked studies, under half of the deficit traces to unresolved V genes, and the cause of the others is not known. Clone size and the V and J calls come from that table; the DNA yielded D and trimming. The sample includes more than 200,000 clones, with roughly 84% observed a single time. Jointly, the top ten make up 7.2% of the sample.

These data are taken from a study of blood T cell repertoires in COVID-19 (dated by TCRdb to about 2020). Turning to the overall study: ImmuneRACE Cohort 3 recovered participants were defined by two consecutive negative NP/OP PCR tests, healthcare professional clearance, or symptom resolution. The repertoires were released in a freely available public database meant as a resource for research on the immune response to SARS-CoV-2. Samples from collaborators originated in the United States, Italy and Spain and spanned both the acute and convalescent phases of COVID-19. Where available, HLA class I and class II types were taken from metadata supplied by the sample provider and were not determined by assay-based typing. Sample metadata almost always included a de-identified subject ID, COVID-19 status, age in years and sex. Samples were obtained from the ongoing ImmuneRACE study (first 160 participants) and from about 1,300 subjects provided by 6 global collaborators. The dataset comprised deeply sampled blood TCRbeta repertoires from subjects exposed to, actively infected with, or recovered from COVID-19. The prospective study material was composed of cDNA or gDNA derived from T cells, B-cell-depleted T cells, or PBMCs.

In the prospective study, participants were 18 to 89 years old, resided in approximately 25 geographic areas of the United States, and were enrolled through a virtual design. To assign participants to cohorts, the prospective study relied on clinical history that participants themselves reported in a screening survey and a study questionnaire. In the prospective study, whole blood, serum and a nasopharyngeal or oropharyngeal swab were collected from each participant by mobile phlebotomists. Participants in the prospective study had the option to provide additional blood draws and questionnaires over a roughly 2-month period. Before DNA extraction, prospective study blood samples were shipped either frozen or at room temperature. The paper's findings and limits, for the study overall: The amount of clinical and demographic metadata varied by source and participant and was provided uncurated.

Specimen: PBMCs or T cells enriched from blood (not recorded which). This clonotype was sampled from a man between 25 and 39 years old in a cohort exposed to, infected with or recovered from COVID-19 (not recorded which).

The sequenced DNA: TGTGCCAGCAGTGACTCTCGAGGGACAGGGACGAACTATGGCTACACCTTC. The encoded protein is CASSDSRGTGTNYGYTF. Recombination joined TRBV6-4 with TRBJ1-2; 9 central nucleotides agree with TRBD1. According to the germline V gene, CDR1 reads MRHNA and CDR2 reads SNTAGT. The CDR3 holds 17 amino acids from the cysteine to the phenylalanine. The entry retains the CDR3 DNA only, 51 bases that are in frame from base 1. Trimming leaves V shorter by 0 bases and J shorter by 2 bases, with the junction holding 7 bases beyond the gene matches.